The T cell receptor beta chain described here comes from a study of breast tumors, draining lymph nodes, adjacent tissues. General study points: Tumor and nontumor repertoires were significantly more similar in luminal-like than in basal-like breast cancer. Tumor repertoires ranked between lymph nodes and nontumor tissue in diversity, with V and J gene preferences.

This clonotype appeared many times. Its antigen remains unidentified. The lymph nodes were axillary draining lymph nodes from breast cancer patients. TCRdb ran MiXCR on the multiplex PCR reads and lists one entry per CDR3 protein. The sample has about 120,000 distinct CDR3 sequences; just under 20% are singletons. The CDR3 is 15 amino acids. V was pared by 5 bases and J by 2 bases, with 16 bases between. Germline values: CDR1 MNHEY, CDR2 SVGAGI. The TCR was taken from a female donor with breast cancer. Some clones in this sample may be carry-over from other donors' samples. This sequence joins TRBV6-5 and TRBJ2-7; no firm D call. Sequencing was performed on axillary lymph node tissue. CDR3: CASSTSSGSPYEQYF. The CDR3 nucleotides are TGTGCCAGCAGTACAAGCTCGGGCAGCCCCTACGAGCAGTACTTC.